These 20 T cell receptor beta chains share one sample of origin, sequenced in a study of blood T cell repertoires in COVID-19. Here immunoSEQ multiplex PCR was the method, and the copy in TCRdb shows in-frame clones only, minus some. This table has some 83,000 clones, 86% appearing once. What was sequenced was peripheral blood. Receptors originate from a man aged 45-65 years with active COVID-19.

Details on this clone: One end of the junction fails to match germline, which may point to a read error. The genes are TRBV19 and TRBJ2-3, with 9 bases identical to TRBD2. The germline gives CDR1 LNHDA, CDR2 SQIVND (reference sequence). This CDR3 has 15 amino acids. Here the CDR3 DNA reads TGTGCCAGTAGTGACCAAGCTAGCGGGATTGATAAGCAGTATTTT. Translated, it gives CASSDQASGIDKQYF.

This chain uses TRBV4-3 with TRBJ1-4; TRBD1 might be the D (5 bases). The V end lost 1 base, the J end lost 3 bases, and 9 bases lay between the germline ends. This CDR3 is 15 amino acids long. In germline, CDR1 is LGHNA, CDR2 YSLEER. This chain's CDR3 is CASSQGGRANEKLFF. DNA of the CDR3: TGCGCCAGCAGCCAAGGGGGCAGGGCTAATGAAAAACTGTTTTTT.

The chain recombines TRBV5-1 with TRBJ2-5, with TRBD2 identical over 7 bases. In germline, CDR1 is SGHRS, CDR2 YFSETQ. The CDR3 covers 13 residues. The ends lost 4 bases at V and 2 bases at J; junction bases unmatched: 2. Here the CDR3 DNA reads TGCGCCAGCAGCGGACTAGTTCAAGAGACCCAGTACTTC. Protein product: CASSGLVQETQYF.

The chain links TRBV4-3 to TRBJ1-6; D not resolved. Trimming took off 0 bases at V and 7 bases at J, with 13 bases between the two ends. Germline V gene data show CDR1 as LGHNA and CDR2 as YSLEER. CDR3 length: 16 residues. Here the CDR3 DNA reads TGCGCCAGCAGCCAAGAAGGTATAGCGGGGAATTCACCCCTCCACTTT. Translation: CASSQEGIAGNSPLHF.

The V gene is TRBV4-2, the J gene TRBJ1-5; 7 nucleotides line up with TRBD1. CDR3 length equals 17 residues. Germline-derived CDR1 and CDR2 are LGHNA and YNFKEQ. The ends lost 0 bases at V and 7 bases at J; junction bases unmatched: 12. In nucleotides, the CDR3 is TGTGCCAGCAGCCAAGATGAACGAACAGGGGCTGCCCAGCCCCAGCATTTT. Protein sequence: CASSQDERTGAAQPQHF.

A single count supports this clone. The chain has TRBV30 and TRBJ2-3, with 9 bases matching TRBD1. This CDR3 contains 15 residues. Germline CDR1 GTSNPN, CDR2 SVGIG (reference sequence). V lost 1 base to trimming and J lost 4 bases; unmatched junction nucleotides: 6. The CDR3, as DNA: TGTGCCTGGAGTGAAAACAGGGGGCCCGCAGATACGCAGTATTTT. Translated, it gives CAWSENRGPADTQYF.

The V gene is TRBV21-1, the J gene TRBJ2-1; the table's D call TRBD2 went unverified against the DNA. TRBV21-1 is given as a pseudogene. This CDR3 is built from 17 residues. The CDR3 is CASSASGIRRSYNEQFF. The CDR3 DNA is TGTGCCAGCAGCGCTAGCGGGATAAGACGCTCCTACAATGAGCAGTTCTTC.

This chain connects TRBV19 to TRBJ2-3, with D perhaps matching TRBD1 (6 bases). Germline CDR1 reads LNHDA; CDR2 reads SQIVND (reference sequence). Trimming removed 0 bases at V and 1 base at J, with 11 bases between. This CDR3 spans 16 amino acids. CDR3 loop: CASSIDHRDRTDTQYF. The CDR3 bases are TGTGCCAGTAGTATAGATCACAGGGATCGCACAGATACGCAGTATTTT.

This clone occurred once. The V call is TRBV19, the J call TRBJ2-5, with D tentatively TRBD1 (5 bases). CDR1 LNHDA and CDR2 SQIVND come from the germline V gene (reference sequence). This CDR3 contains 17 residues. Trimming shortened V by 3 bases and J by 6 bases, and 23 bases separated the two germline ends. Written as DNA, the CDR3 is TGTGCCAGTAGTATCCAACGAACAGGATTCAGCTCGCAGACCCAGTACTTC. This codes for CASSIQRTGFSSQTQYF.

The V gene is TRBV2, the J gene TRBJ2-7; D might be TRBD1 (6 bases). Looked up from germline, CDR1 is SNHLY and CDR2 is FYNNEI. Deletions cut 0 bases from V and 0 bases from J, with 12 bases between. This CDR3 region has 16 residues. CDR3 protein: CASSEAPQGSSYEQYF. CDR3 in DNA: TGTGCCAGCAGTGAAGCGCCTCAGGGGAGCTCCTACGAGCAGTACTTC.

The J gene is TRBJ2-1, the V gene TRBV24-1; 10 nucleotides match TRBD2. V was pared by 4 bases and J by 7 bases, with 15 bases of the junction left unmatched. Germline-derived CDR1 and CDR2 are KGHDR and SFDVKD. CDR3 length: 18 amino acids. Written as DNA, the CDR3 is TGTGCCACCAGTGACCCCCTCCCTGTAGCGGGAGGCGGAAATGAGCAGTTCTTC. It yields the protein CATSDPLPVAGGGNEQFF.

The chain has TRBV28 and TRBJ1-5, with TRBD1 matching 8 bases. Germline loops: CDR1 MDHEN, CDR2 SYDVKM. J lost 5 bases, V lost 8 bases, and 8 bases had no gene match. This CDR3 contains 14 residues. Here the CDR3 DNA reads TGTGCCAGCGGGTTACAGGGGGGACATCAGCCCCAGCATTTT. Translated, it gives CASGLQGGHQPQHF.

This clone was counted a few times. The chain carries TRBV7-2 and TRBJ2-2; 8 bases match TRBD1. V dropped 5 bases and J dropped 4; count of bases not matched to a gene: 6. Germline lookup yields CDR1 SGHTA and CDR2 FQGNSA. The CDR3 has 15 amino acids. CDR3 in amino acids: CASSTGTGITGELFF. For the CDR3, the DNA is TGTGCCAGCAGCACCGGGACAGGTATCACCGGGGAGCTGTTTTTT.

V is TRBV30 and J is TRBJ2-2; D may be TRBD1 (6 bases). V lost 1 base to trimming and J lost 4 bases, with 19 bases between them. The CDR3 covers 17 residues. Germline lookup yields CDR1 GTSNPN and CDR2 SVGIG (reference sequence). CDR3 sequence (DNA): TGTGCCTGGAGTGCAGCCAGGACAGCTTTTCCCACCGGGGAGCTGTTTTTT. It encodes CAWSAARTAFPTGELFF.

This clone has a single count. The rearrangement uses TRBV18 and TRBJ2-7; 7 bases line up with TRBD1. CDR1 and CDR2 (germline): KGHSH, LQKENI. After removal of 5 bases from V and 6 bases from J, the junction contained 4 bases not matched to a gene. This CDR3 region has 12 residues. CDR3 nucleotides: TGTGCCAGCTCAGAAAGACAGGGCGAGCAGTACTTC. Protein product: CASSERQGEQYF.

This clone was picked up one time. The chain has TRBV5-1 and TRBJ1-1; tentatively, D is TRBD1 (6 bases). The CDR3 is made up of 16 amino acids. The V gene's germline CDR1 is SGHRS and CDR2 YFSETQ. Trimming removed 4 bases at V and 0 bases at J, with 16 bases between. The CDR3, as DNA: TGCGCCAGCAGCCTGCGGTTGACAGGAGTGAACACTGAAGCTTTCTTT. It encodes CASSLRLTGVNTEAFF.

The chain has TRBV11-3 and TRBJ2-1, with 8 bases lining up with TRBD2. This CDR3 has 17 amino acids. After removal of 0 bases from V and 4 bases from J, the junction contained 8 bases not matched to a gene. Germline CDR1 reads SGHNT; CDR2 reads YENEEA. In DNA form, the CDR3 reads TGTGCCAGCAGCTTAGATGAGGCGGGAGGTCCTTACAATGAGCAGTTCTTC. It codes for CASSLDEAGGPYNEQFF.

This clone is a singleton in its sample. The CDR3: CASSYLETQYF. CDR3 bases: TGTGCCAGCAGCTATCTAGAGACCCAGTACTTC. The gene calls are TRBV5-4 and TRBJ2-5, with D unresolved. V lost 3 bases and J 4 bases, leaving 4 bases between the germline ends. Germline CDR1 and CDR2: SGHNT and YYREEE (reference sequence). The CDR3 extends over 11 amino acids.

The CDR3 bases are TGTGCCAGCGCGCCCCGACTTTCTGGGGGGGAGCTGTTTTTT. Its translation: CASAPRLSGGELFF. The chain is built from TRBV11-2 and TRBJ2-2; D gene uncertain. Looked up from germline, CDR1 is SGHAT and CDR2 is FQNNGV. Trimming shortened V by 8 bases and J by 8 bases, and 18 bases separated the two germline ends. The CDR3 totals 14 residues.

J is TRBJ1-6 and V is TRBV7-2, with a tentative D call TRBD1 (6 bases). Per germline, CDR1 SGHTA and CDR2 FQGNSA. The V gene lost 3 bases and the J gene lost 7 bases, with 10 bases spanning the gap. CDR3 length: 14 residues. CDR3 bases: TGTGCCAGCAGCTTGACAGGTGTCAATTCACCCCTCCACTTT. It codes for CASSLTGVNSPLHF.